This TCR beta chain was found in a study of T cells after yellow fever vaccination. Study overall: Any fraction with a low cell number was prepared using SMART-Seq v4 Ultra Low Input.

UMIs were added to TCR cDNA along with a universal primer site when it was made by 5'RACE template switching. TCRdb itself ran the 5' RACE reads through MiXCR, one entry per CDR3 protein. The sample lists approximately 96,000 distinct CDR3 sequences; approximately 9% were seen once. This clonotype was counted a single time. Germline V lookup: CDR1 MNHNS, CDR2 SASEGT. The CDR3 contains 13 residues. V was trimmed by 8 bases and J by 4 bases, leaving 14 bases between them. Sequenced material: CD8+ T cells not binding an NS4B(214-222) dextramer, sorted from PBMCs, taken less than 16 days after the first yellow fever vaccination. This sequence was found in a man aged 18 to 29 who received the YFV17D yellow fever vaccine. The J gene is TRBJ1-2, the V gene TRBV6-1; D may be TRBD1 (6 bases). In DNA, the CDR3 is TGTGCCAGCGGGTCACAGGGAGGCTATGGCTACACCTTC. Translation gives CASGSQGGYGYTF.